These T cell receptor beta chains were read from a single sample in a study of response to subunit inactivated influenza vaccine. Each CDR3 protein is one row after TCRdb ran MiXCR on the RT-PCR reads. The sample lists roughly 760,000 distinct CDR3 sequences, over 20% occurring once. The specimen comprised PBMCs from blood, sampled 5 days after vaccination. Receptors were obtained from a man in his forties or fifties who received an inactivated influenza vaccine. Both conserved end residues are part of each CDR3. The D gene is left open where the match is weak. Clone size is not always given. Where it is, it says once, few, many or a class for expanded clones.

CDR3 DNA	CDR3 protein	D gene	V gene	J gene	clone size	CDR3 length
TGTGCCAGCAGTTTGCCAGGGGTAGGCAATGAGCAGTTCTTC	CASSLPGVGNEQFF	-	TRBV12-3/TRBV12-4	TRBJ2-1	-	14
TGTGCCATCAGCCTAGGGGCGGTCTACGAGCAGTACTTC	CAISLGAVYEQYF	-	TRBV10-3	TRBJ2-7	-	13
TGTGCCAGCAGTCCCCGAGGGACAAGCAACACCGGGGAGCTGTTTTTT	CASSPRGTSNTGELFF	-	TRBV12-3/TRBV12-4	TRBJ2-2	-	16
TGTGCCAGCAGCTTAGTTGCAAATGAGCAGTTCTTC	CASSLVANEQFF	-	TRBV7-8	TRBJ2-1	few	12
TGCAGTGCTAGGGAAGGGGGTCAGCCCCAGCATTTT	CSAREGGQPQHF	-	TRBV20-1	TRBJ1-5	-	12
TGTGCCAGTAGTCCGCCATTTATTGGGGAGCTGTTTTTT	CASSPPFIGELFF	-	TRBV19	TRBJ2-2	few	13
TGTGCCAGCAGCTCTCCGACTAGCGGGAGATCCATTTTGTGGCGAGAGACCCAGTACTTC	CASSSPTSGRSILWRETQYF	TRBD2	TRBV7-7	TRBJ2-5	-	20
TGTGCCACCCGAGATATCGAAAATTCACCCCTCCACTTT	CATRDIENSPLHF	-	TRBV6-2/TRBV6-3	TRBJ1-6	few	13
TGCGCCAGCAGCTTGGTTTACAGGGGGGAAATTGTCTACGAGCAGTACTTC	CASSLVYRGEIVYEQYF	TRBD1	TRBV5-1	TRBJ2-7	-	17
TGTGCCAGCAGCGGAATAGGGACTAGCGGGGTTTCGAATCGGGAGCTGTTTTTT	CASSGIGTSGVSNRELFF	TRBD2	TRBV11-2	TRBJ2-2	few	18
TGTGCCAGCAGGCGAATCGGGACTAGCGGGGATCCCAAGTACTTC	CASRRIGTSGDPKYF	TRBD2	TRBV7-2	TRBJ2-7	many	15
TGTGCCAGCAGTTACTTAGAGACAGGGGGCGGGTACGAGCAGTACTTC	CASSYLETGGGYEQYF	TRBD1	TRBV6-5	TRBJ2-7	few	16
TGTGCCAGCAGCTTAGGCGGGGGGACGACCTACGAGCAGTACTTC	CASSLGGGTTYEQYF	TRBD2	TRBV7-2	TRBJ2-7	-	15
TGTGCCAGCAGTGTCGGGACAGCTATTGGTAAACTGTTTTTT	CASSVGTAIGKLFF	TRBD1	TRBV27	TRBJ1-4	-	14
TGTGCCAGCAGCCCCGTTCAGTTCAATCAGCCCCAGCATTTT	CASSPVQFNQPQHF	-	TRBV6-1	TRBJ1-5	many	14
TGTGCCAGCAGGACGGGGCGCACAGATACGCAGTATTTT	CASRTGRTDTQYF	-	TRBV2	TRBJ2-3	few	13
TGTGCCAGCTCCACCAACATGGAAGGGGGCGGTGATGGCTACACCTTC	CASSTNMEGGGDGYTF	TRBD1	TRBV18	TRBJ1-2	few	16
TGTGCCAGCAGCCTTACATCCCACACTGAAGCTTTCTTT	CASSLTSHTEAFF	-	TRBV7-2	TRBJ1-1	-	13
TGTGCCAGCAGCGCCGGTAGCGGGGACTCCTACGAGCAGTACTTC	CASSAGSGDSYEQYF	TRBD2	TRBV9	TRBJ2-7	few	15
TGCGCCAGCGCAGGTCAGACAGGGGGCCTAGAGACCCAGTACTTC	CASAGQTGGLETQYF	TRBD1	TRBV5-1	TRBJ2-5	-	15
TGTGCCATCAGTGAGGAGTTTACAGCGCCGCCCTACGAGCAGTACTTC	CAISEEFTAPPYEQYF	-	TRBV10-3	TRBJ2-7	many	16
TGTGCCAGCAGCCGGACAGGTGCTGGAGAGACCCAGTACTTC	CASSRTGAGETQYF	TRBD1	TRBV28	TRBJ2-5	few	14
TGCGCCAGCAGCCTCCTCGCCAGGGTTCAAGAGACCCAGTACTTC	CASSLLARVQETQYF	-	TRBV4-1	TRBJ2-5	-	15
TGTGCCAGCAGTCCCGGGACAGGGTCCACCGGGGAGCTGTTTTTT	CASSPGTGSTGELFF	TRBD1	TRBV6-1	TRBJ2-2	many	15
TGCAGTGCTAGGTACTTTTCCAGGGGGTCTTACGAGCAGTACTTC	CSARYFSRGSYEQYF	TRBD1	TRBV20-1	TRBJ2-7	few	15
TGTGCCAGCTCGAGGACAGGGTCTCTTTACGAGCAGTACTTC	CASSRTGSLYEQYF	TRBD1	TRBV12-3/TRBV12-4	TRBJ2-7	many	14
TGCAGTGCTACCAGGGTTAGGGGACAGGGGGCTTTGGACACTGAAGCTTTCTTT	CSATRVRGQGALDTEAFF	TRBD1	TRBV20-1	TRBJ1-1	few	18
TGCAGCGTCCAAGAGGGGAATACTGAAGCTTTCTTT	CSVQEGNTEAFF	-	TRBV29-1	TRBJ1-1	-	12
TGCAGTGCCTCCGGGGGGAGCGAGCAGTACTTC	CSASGGSEQYF	TRBD2	TRBV20-1	TRBJ2-7	-	11
TGCAGTGCCCACCGGGACCTAGGCGAGCAGTACTTC	CSAHRDLGEQYF	-	TRBV20-1	TRBJ2-7	-	12
TGTGCCAGCAGCTTAGTTGGCGGGGGGGCCTCTAAGACCTACGAGCAGTACTTC	CASSLVGGGASKTYEQYF	TRBD2	TRBV11-2	TRBJ2-7	few	18
TGCAGTGCTAGAGATCCTCAAAGGGTGAGCTACGAGCAGTACTTC	CSARDPQRVSYEQYF	-	TRBV20-1	TRBJ2-7	-	15
TGCAGCGTCCGGACAGGGCTAGGCCAAGAGACCCAGTACTTC	CSVRTGLGQETQYF	TRBD1	TRBV29-1	TRBJ2-5	few	14
TGCAGTGCTAGAGATTTTCGGGGCCCCGGGGAGCTGTTTTTT	CSARDFRGPGELFF	-	TRBV20-1	TRBJ2-2	-	14
TGCAGTGCGGACATAGCGGGAAGGTACGAGCAGTACTTC	CSADIAGRYEQYF	TRBD2	TRBV20-1	TRBJ2-7	-	13
TGTGCCAGCAGCTTCAGGGGGAGCCCCGGGGAGCTGTTTTTT	CASSFRGSPGELFF	TRBD1	TRBV13	TRBJ2-2	few	14
TGTGCCAGCAGTGAAGCGCGGCCAACAGATACGCAGTATTTT	CASSEARPTDTQYF	-	TRBV6-1	TRBJ2-3	-	14
TGCAGCGTAGGGCGGACAGGGAGCTCCTACGAGCAGTACTTC	CSVGRTGSSYEQYF	TRBD1	TRBV29-1	TRBJ2-7	few	14
TGTGCCAGCAGTGCGCCGGGACTAGCGCTGCCAGATACGCAGTATTTT	CASSAPGLALPDTQYF	TRBD2	TRBV12-3/TRBV12-4	TRBJ2-3	-	16
TGTGCCAGCAGCTTCTCCTTAGCGGGAGTGTCCTACAATGAGCAGTTCTTC	CASSFSLAGVSYNEQFF	TRBD2	TRBV7-9	TRBJ2-1	-	17
TGTGCCAGCAGCGAATCGGGGGCAATCTCTGGAAACACCATATATTTT	CASSESGAISGNTIYF	-	TRBV7-2	TRBJ1-3	-	16
TGCGCCAGCAGCTTGACGACAGGGCCGAACACTGAAGCTTTCTTT	CASSLTTGPNTEAFF	TRBD1	TRBV5-1	TRBJ1-1	few	15
TGCAGTGCTCTGAGGGGAACTCAGCCCCAGCATTTT	CSALRGTQPQHF	-	TRBV20-1	TRBJ1-5	-	12
TGTGCCAGCAGTTTCCCGGGGTACAATGAGCAGTTCTTC	CASSFPGYNEQFF	-	TRBV12-3/TRBV12-4	TRBJ2-1	many	13
TGTGCCAGCAGTTTAGTCCCTAGCAGTGGCGAGCAGTACTTC	CASSLVPSSGEQYF	-	TRBV12-3/TRBV12-4	TRBJ2-7	few	14
TGCAGTGCTAGTCTTCCCAGCTCTGGGGCCAACGTCCTGACTTTC	CSASLPSSGANVLTF	-	TRBV20-1	TRBJ2-6	-	15
TGTGCCAGCAGCTTTACCTACAGGGCCTATGAGCAGTTCTTC	CASSFTYRAYEQFF	-	TRBV5-5	TRBJ2-1	-	14
TGCGCCAGCAGCCGGGGCGGGGGCGAAGCTTTCTTT	CASSRGGGEAFF	-	TRBV5-1	TRBJ1-1	-	12
TGCGCCAGCAGCTTGGGAGCGGTATACAGCCAAGAGACCCAGTACTTC	CASSLGAVYSQETQYF	-	TRBV5-1	TRBJ2-5	many	16
TGTGCCAGCACCGGGGGTGCGGCAGGGAGGGAGACCCAGTACTTC	CASTGGAAGRETQYF	-	TRBV6-1	TRBJ2-5	few	15
TGCGCCAGCAGCCAAGAGGGGGCAGCGGGAGGGCCCAATGAGCAGTTCTTC	CASSQEGAAGGPNEQFF	TRBD2	TRBV4-3	TRBJ2-1	-	17
TGTGCCAGCAGTTACTCGAGAGCCGGGATCAATGAGCAGTTCTTC	CASSYSRAGINEQFF	-	TRBV6-5	TRBJ2-1	-	15
TGTGCCAGCAGCCGTCCGAGTGCGGGTATTAATGAGCAGTTCTTC	CASSRPSAGINEQFF	-	TRBV7-9	TRBJ2-1	-	15
TGCAGTGCCCCGGTTATTGGCGGGGGGGCCCCAGATACGCAGTATTTT	CSAPVIGGGAPDTQYF	TRBD2	TRBV20-1	TRBJ2-3	few	16
TGTGCCACCAGTGATATAGCGGGAGGACTAGGGCGAACCGGGGAGCTGTTTTTT	CATSDIAGGLGRTGELFF	TRBD2	TRBV24-1	TRBJ2-2	-	18
TGTGCCAGCAGCCCGTACGAGGGCCATGAGCAGTTCTTC	CASSPYEGHEQFF	-	TRBV3-1	TRBJ2-1	-	13
TGTGCCATCTCTGGGGCAGGGTATGACTACACCTTC	CAISGAGYDYTF	-	TRBV10-3	TRBJ1-2	-	12
TGTGCCAGCAGAGGGGCCGTCTATGGCTACACCTTC	CASRGAVYGYTF	-	TRBV5-6	TRBJ1-2	few	12
TGCAGTTCTAGAGCCCGCTCCTACGAGCAGTACTTC	CSSRARSYEQYF	-	TRBV20-1	TRBJ2-7	-	12